This T cell receptor beta chain was documented in a study of shared clonotypes between healthy human individuals. V was clipped by 3 bases and J by 4 bases, with 9 bases between them. This CDR3 is 13 amino acids long. The germline gives CDR1 SGHTA, CDR2 FQGNSA. Measured with immunoSEQ multiplex PCR; TCRdb has only the in-frame clones, and not every one. The repertoire includes approximately 480,000 clones, approximately 79% of them detected once, and about an eighth sits in the top ten. This TCR was sampled from a woman between 40 and 55 years old in good health. Some clones in this sample may be carry-over from other donors' samples. The sequencing input was PBMCs. This chain connects TRBV7-2 to TRBJ1-2; no clear D. DNA for the CDR3: TGTGCCAGCAGCTTTTGGGGAGGCTATGGCTACACCTTC. Translating it yields CASSFWGGYGYTF.